This TCR beta chain was obtained from a study of blood T cell repertoires in COVID-19 (TCRdb year 2020). Context from the whole study: The collaborator samples originated in the United States, Italy and Spain and spanned the acute and convalescent phases of COVID-19. The prospective study material was composed of cDNA or gDNA derived from T cells, B-cell-depleted T cells, or PBMCs. Where available, HLA class I and class II types were obtained from metadata supplied by the sample provider rather than from assay-based typing. A freely available public database, intended as a resource for researchers studying the immune response to SARS-CoV-2, is where the repertoires were released. Samples came from the ongoing ImmuneRACE study (first 160 participants) plus 1,254 subjects from 6 global collaborators. Subjects who had been exposed to COVID-19, were actively infected with it, or had recovered from it provided the deeply sampled blood TCRbeta repertoires that made up the dataset. A de-identified subject ID, COVID-19 status, age in years and sex were almost always included in the sample metadata.

TCRbeta CDR3 regions were amplified from genomic DNA using the immunoSEQ Assay, a bias-controlled multiplex PCR. The paper's processing steps were these. Within the assay, amplification of reference gene primers was used to estimate how many nucleated cells each sample contained. To quantify the absolute abundance of each unique TCRbeta CDR3 rearrangement, sequence reads were collapsed and filtered. For each sample, productive Simpson clonality was calculated as the square root of Simpson's diversity index over productive rearrangements. TCRdb provides this immuneACCESS table in a form limited to in-frame rearrangements. Some clones are lacking; in checked studies, under half of them reflect an unresolved V gene, and why the rest are absent is not known. V, J and clone size derive from that table, while D and trimming were established from the DNA sequence. In all, the sample holds some 74,000 clones, and approximately 76% of those were seen once. The ten largest clones take up roughly 15% of the sample.

The collaborating institutions used their own protocols to collect whole blood in K2EDTA tubes. Collaborator samples were shipped for TCRbeta analysis as frozen whole blood, isolated PBMCs, or DNA extracted from either sample type. Regarding this clone: The antigen this receptor binds is unknown. Base qualities are not at hand, and no much larger clone is one base apart.

Based on the germline V gene (reference sequence), the CDR1 and CDR2 sequences are LNHDA and SQIVND. The germline V end is reduced by 10 bases and the J end by 6 bases; junction bases left unmatched: 2. The CDR3 starts with the cysteine, ends with the phenylalanine, and has 12 residues. Only CDR3 DNA is held: 36 bases, read in frame from base 1. Overall study outcomes, separate from this receptor: The amount of clinical and demographic metadata varied by source and participant and was provided uncurated.

In this chain, TRBV19 is recombined with TRBJ2-3, and TRBD2 aligns with 12 junction nucleotides. The receptor comes from a man aged 70 or older with active or convalescent COVID-19. Sequences were obtained from peripheral blood. The CDR3 sequence is CATTSGGDTQYF. The DNA is as follows: TGTGCCACCACTAGCGGGGGGGATACGCAGTATTTT.